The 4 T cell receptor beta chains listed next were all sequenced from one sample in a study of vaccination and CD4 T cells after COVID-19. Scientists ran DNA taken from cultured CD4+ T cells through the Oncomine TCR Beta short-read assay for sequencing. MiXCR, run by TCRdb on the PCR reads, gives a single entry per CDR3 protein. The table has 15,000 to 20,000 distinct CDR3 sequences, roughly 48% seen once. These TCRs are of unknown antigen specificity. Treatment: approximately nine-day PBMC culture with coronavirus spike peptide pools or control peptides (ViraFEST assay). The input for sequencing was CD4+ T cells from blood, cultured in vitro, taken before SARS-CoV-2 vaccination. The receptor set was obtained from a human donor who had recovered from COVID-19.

The CDR3 is CASSLLASGRLQETQYF. DNA of the CDR3: TGTGCCAGCAGCTTATTGGCTAGCGGGAGACTTCAAGAGACCCAGTACTTC. This chain uses TRBV7-9 with TRBJ2-5; TRBD2 aligns across 10 bases. V was pared by 2 bases and J by 2 bases, with 8 bases of the junction left unmatched. Germline V lookup: CDR1 SEHNR, CDR2 FQNEAQ (reference sequence). The CDR3 runs to 17 residues. The whole variable domain, filled in from reference TRBV7-9 and TRBJ2-5, reads DTGVSQNPRHKITKRGQNVTFRCDPISEHNRLYWYRQTLGQGPEFLTYFQNEAQLEKSRLLSDRFSAERPKGSFSTLEIQRTEQGDSAMYLCASSLLASGRLQETQYFGPGTRLLVL.

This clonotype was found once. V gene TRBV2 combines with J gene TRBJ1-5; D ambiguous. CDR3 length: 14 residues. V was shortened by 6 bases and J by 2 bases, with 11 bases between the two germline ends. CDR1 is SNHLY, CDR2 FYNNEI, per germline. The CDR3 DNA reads TGTGCCAGCAGCCTGGAGATACGCAATCAGCCCCAGCATTTT. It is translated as CASSLEIRNQPQHF. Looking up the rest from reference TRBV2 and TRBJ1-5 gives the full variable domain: EPEVTQTPSHQVTQMGQEVILRCVPISNHLYFYWYRQILGQKVEFLVSFYNNEISEKSEIFDDQFSVERPDGSNFTLKIRSTKLEDSAMYFCASSLEIRNQPQHFGDGTRLSIL.

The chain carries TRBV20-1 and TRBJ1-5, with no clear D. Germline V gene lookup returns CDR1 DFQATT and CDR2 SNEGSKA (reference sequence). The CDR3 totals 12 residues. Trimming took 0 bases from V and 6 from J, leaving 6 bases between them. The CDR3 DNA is TGCAGTGCTAGAGATCAAACTCAGCCCCAGCATTTT. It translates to CSARDQTQPQHF.

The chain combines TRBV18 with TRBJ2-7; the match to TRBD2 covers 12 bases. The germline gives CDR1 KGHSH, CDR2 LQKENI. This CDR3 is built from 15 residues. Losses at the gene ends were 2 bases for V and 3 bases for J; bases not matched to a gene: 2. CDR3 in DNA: TGTGCCAGCTCACCAGGGACTAGCGGGTACTACGAGCAGTACTTC. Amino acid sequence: CASSPGTSGYYEQYF.